This TCR beta chain was captured by sequencing in a study of blood T cell repertoires in COVID-19. Study-level background: Sample material is recorded as cDNA or gDNA derived from T cells, B-cell-depleted T cells, or PBMCs.

This clone was seen more than once but under ten times. Using immunoSEQ multiplex PCR, the repertoire was profiled, and TCRdb retains in-frame clones only, with some absent. The data contain fewer than 350,000 clones, roughly 91% of them singletons. Those who participated ranged in age from about 18 to 95 years and resided in about two dozen US areas. Assignment of participants to cohorts was predicated upon participant-reported clinical history. This receptor was obtained from a woman between 40 and 50 years old with acute COVID-19. The sample comprised PBMCs or T cells enriched from blood (not recorded which).

For the CDR3, the DNA is TGTGCCAGCAGCTCATCAAGACAGGTTCACTATGGCTACACCTTC. It encodes CASSSSRQVHYGYTF. J is TRBJ1-2 and V is TRBV11-3; weak D call: TRBD1 (6 bases). Deletions cut 4 bases from V and 3 bases from J, with 15 bases between. The CDR3 totals 15 residues. Germline CDR1 is SGHNT and CDR2 is YENEEA. Full variable domain (rest looked up from reference TRBV11-3 and TRBJ1-2): EAGVVQSPRYKIIEKKQPVAFWCNPISGHNTLYWYLQNLGQGPELLIRYENEEAVDDSQLPKDRFSAERLKGVDSTLKIQPAELGDSAVYLCASSSSRQVHYGYTFGSGTRLTVV.